This TCR beta chain stems from a study of response to subunit inactivated influenza vaccine. Study-wide points: The authors proposed limited new T cell recruitment per seasonal influenza vaccination.

MiXCR was run by TCRdb on the RT-PCR reads, yielding one entry per CDR3 protein. The sample yields hundreds of thousands of distinct CDR3 sequences, 15% to 18% seen once. V gave up 0 bases and J gave up 8 bases, with 19 bases separating them. There are 16 residues in the CDR3. Germline lookup yields CDR1 SGHDN and CDR2 FVKESK. With regard to this clonotype: The target antigen is unknown.

The genes are TRBV14 and TRBJ1-2; D uncertain. Sequencing was performed on PBMCs from blood, taken roughly 13 days after vaccination. The receptor comes from a man aged 45-65 years who received an inactivated influenza vaccine. The chain's CDR3 is CASSQDRTYPGYGYTF. The CDR3 DNA reads as TGTGCCAGCAGCCAAGACAGGACTTATCCGGGCTACGGCTACACCTTC.